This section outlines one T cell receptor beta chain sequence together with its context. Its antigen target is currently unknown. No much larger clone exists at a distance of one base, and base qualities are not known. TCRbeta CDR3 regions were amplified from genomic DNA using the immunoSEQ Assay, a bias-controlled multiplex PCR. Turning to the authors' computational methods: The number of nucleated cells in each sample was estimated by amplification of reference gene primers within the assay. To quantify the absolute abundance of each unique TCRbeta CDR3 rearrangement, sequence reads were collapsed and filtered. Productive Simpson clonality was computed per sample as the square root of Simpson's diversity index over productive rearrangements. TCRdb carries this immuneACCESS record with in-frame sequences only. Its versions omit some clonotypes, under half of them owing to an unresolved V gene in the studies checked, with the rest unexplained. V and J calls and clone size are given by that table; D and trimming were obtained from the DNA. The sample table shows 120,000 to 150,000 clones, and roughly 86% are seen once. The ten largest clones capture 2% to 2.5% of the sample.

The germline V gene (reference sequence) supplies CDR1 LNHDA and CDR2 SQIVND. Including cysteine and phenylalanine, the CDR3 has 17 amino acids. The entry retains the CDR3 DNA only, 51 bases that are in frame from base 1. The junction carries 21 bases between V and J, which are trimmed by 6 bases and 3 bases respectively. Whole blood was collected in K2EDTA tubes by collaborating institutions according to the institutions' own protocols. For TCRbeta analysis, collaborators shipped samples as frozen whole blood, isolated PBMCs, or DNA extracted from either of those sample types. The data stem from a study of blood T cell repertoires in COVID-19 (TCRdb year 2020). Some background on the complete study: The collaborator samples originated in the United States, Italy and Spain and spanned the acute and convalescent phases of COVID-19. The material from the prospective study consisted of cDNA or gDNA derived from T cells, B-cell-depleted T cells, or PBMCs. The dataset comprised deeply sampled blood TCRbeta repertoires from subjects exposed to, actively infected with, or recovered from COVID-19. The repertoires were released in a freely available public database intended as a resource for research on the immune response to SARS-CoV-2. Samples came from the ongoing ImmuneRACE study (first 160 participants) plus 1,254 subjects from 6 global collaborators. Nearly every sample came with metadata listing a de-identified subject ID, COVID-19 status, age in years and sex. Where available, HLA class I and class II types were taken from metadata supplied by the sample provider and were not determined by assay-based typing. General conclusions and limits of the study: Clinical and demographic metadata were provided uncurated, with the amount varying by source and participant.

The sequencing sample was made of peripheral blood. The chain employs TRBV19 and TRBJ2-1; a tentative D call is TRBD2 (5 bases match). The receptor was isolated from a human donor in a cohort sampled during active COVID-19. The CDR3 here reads CASRSSRERAVYNEQFF. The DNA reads TGTGCCAGTAGATCTAGTAGGGAGAGGGCAGTCTACAATGAGCAGTTCTTC. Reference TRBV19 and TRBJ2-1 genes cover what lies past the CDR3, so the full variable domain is DGGITQSPKYLFRKEGQNVTLSCEQNLNHDAMYWYRQDPGQGLRLIYYSQIVNDFQKGDIAEGYSVSREKKESFPLTVTSAQKNPTAFYLCASRSSRERAVYNEQFFGPGTRLTVL.